The present TCR beta chain was sequenced within a study of monozygotic twins with inflammatory bowel disease (dated by TCRdb to 2018 to 2020). In the study overall: The full study comprised 28 monozygotic twin pairs: nine German pairs (four IBD-concordant, five IBD-discordant) and 19 IBD-discordant Danish pairs. The search for disease-associated traits relied mainly on comparing IBD patients with their genetically identical healthy co-twins within discordant pairs. Each individual had, on average, about 151 000 unique TCRalpha sequences and 181 000 unique TCRbeta sequences available for analysis. Findings and caveats that apply to the study as a whole: Repertoire similarity did not differ between concordant and discordant twins, which could be due to limited statistical power. Different T cell subtypes could not be distinguished in the analysis. No single strong signal or clonotype linked to IBD turned up in the results, so the idea that one exists was not supported. Compared with healthy twins, IBD patients shared fewer clonotypes with other individuals, and the difference was most pronounced in patients with signs of disease activity. Because patients were on differing immunosuppressive treatments, the repertoires may have picked up extra background noise and inter-individual variability. A decrease in TCRbeta repertoire diversity, as measured by inverse Simpson index, was observed in IBD patients compared with their healthy co-twins.

From each donor, a roughly 2.5 ml peripheral blood sample was collected into PAXgene tubes and stored at -80 degrees C. Without any T cell sorting, total RNA was extracted from whole blood using the PAXgene blood miRNA kit on an automated QIAcube. Peripheral blood from monozygotic twin pairs, either concordant or discordant for inflammatory bowel disease, underwent deep TCRalpha and TCRbeta repertoire profiling that used unique molecular barcoding. Smoking habits were recorded for all twin pairs, with individuals classified as current, former or never smokers. Receptor libraries were prepared by 5' RACE. For each TCR library, around 3,500 ng of total RNA was used. For each sample, cDNA was synthesized in eight separate reactions using SMARTScribe reverse transcriptase. During cDNA synthesis, unique molecular identifiers containing a 6-nucleotide sample barcode were introduced by template switching. TCRalpha and TCRbeta cDNA was amplified in two nested PCRs of about 17 and 10 cycles, and bead purification was carried out after each PCR. Before amplification, the cDNA was treated with uracil DNA-glycosylase and purified using the QIAquick PCR purification kit. The second PCR added Illumina TruSeq-compatible adapters along with sample-specific barcodes. Library quality and concentration were checked on TapeStation and Qubit, and libraries were pooled at 4.5 to 5.5 ng each. Sequencing of the pooled libraries was done on an Illumina HiSeq2500 single-index Rapid Run using custom sequencing primers and 2 x 100 bp reads. The original methods were these. PCR and sequencing errors were corrected by UMI-based consensus assembly using MiGEC version 1.2.6. V(D)J alignment, clonotype assembly and CDR3 extraction were performed with MiXCR version 2.1.1. To normalise gene usage, clonotype sharing and MAIT/NKT TCR abundance, the top 1000, 10 000 and 20 000 clonotypes in each sample were analysed. Diversity was computed as the inverse Simpson index with the vegan R package after downsampling to 27 000 UMIs. Paired Mann-Whitney U tests were applied to discordant twin pairs, and Benjamini-Hochberg correction was used for multiple testing. TCRdb reanalyzed the reads, keeping one entry per CDR3 protein sequence and omitting DNA. The V and J calls follow TCRdb's processing rather than the paper's. The table kept for this sample lists about 300,000 distinct CDR3 sequences. The ten largest account for about 5% of the sample.

The CDR3 covers 14 residues, taking in both the cysteine and the phenylalanine. No DNA is recorded. Per the germline V gene (reference sequence), MNHEY is the CDR1 and SMNVEV is the CDR2. On this clonotype itself: Its specific antigen is unknown.

Sequencing was carried out using blood. The chain couples TRBV27 to TRBJ1-2; checking the TCRdb D call of TRBD1 is not possible without DNA. This TCR was recovered from a human donor with ulcerative colitis or Crohn's disease, or a healthy co-twin of an affected twin (not recorded which). CDR3 reads: CASSNRGDVTDYTF.